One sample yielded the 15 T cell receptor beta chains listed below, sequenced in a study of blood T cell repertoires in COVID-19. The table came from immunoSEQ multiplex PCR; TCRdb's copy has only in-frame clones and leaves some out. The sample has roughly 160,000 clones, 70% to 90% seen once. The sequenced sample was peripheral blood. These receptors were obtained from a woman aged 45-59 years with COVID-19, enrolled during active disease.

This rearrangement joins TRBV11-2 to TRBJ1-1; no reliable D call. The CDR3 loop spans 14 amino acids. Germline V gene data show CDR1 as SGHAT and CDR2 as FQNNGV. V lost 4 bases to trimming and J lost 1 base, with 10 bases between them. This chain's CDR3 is CASSSPRGNTEAFF. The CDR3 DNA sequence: TGTGCCAGCAGCTCACCCCGGGGGAACACTGAAGCTTTCTTT.

CDR3 sequence (DNA): TGTGCCAGCAGCCATATCGGCGGTAAAGAGACCCAGTACTTC. It yields the protein CASSHIGGKETQYF. The J gene is TRBJ2-5, the V gene TRBV5-4; D is undetermined. V was clipped by 4 bases and J by 3 bases, with 13 bases between them. Germline CDR1 is SGHNT and CDR2 is YYREEE (reference sequence). The CDR3 has 14 residues. Looking up the rest from reference TRBV5-4 and TRBJ2-5 gives the full variable domain: ETGVTQSPTHLIKTRGQQVTLRCSSQSGHNTVSWYQQALGQGPQFIFQYYREEENGRGNFPPRFSGLQFPNYSSELNVNALELDDSALYLCASSHIGGKETQYFGPGTRLLVL.

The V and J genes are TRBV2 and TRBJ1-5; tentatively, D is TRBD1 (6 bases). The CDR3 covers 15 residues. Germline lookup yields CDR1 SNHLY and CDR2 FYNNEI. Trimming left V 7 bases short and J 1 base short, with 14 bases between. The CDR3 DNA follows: TGTGCCAGCAAGGGGGGGGGCACGAGCAATCAGCCCCAGCATTTT. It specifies CASKGGGTSNQPQHF.

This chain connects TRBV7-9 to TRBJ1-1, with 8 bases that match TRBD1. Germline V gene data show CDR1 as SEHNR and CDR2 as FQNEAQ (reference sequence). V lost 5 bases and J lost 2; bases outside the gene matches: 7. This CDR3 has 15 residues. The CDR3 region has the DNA TGTGCCAGCAGCCGTCCGACAGGGGTAAACACTGAAGCTTTCTTT. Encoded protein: CASSRPTGVNTEAFF.

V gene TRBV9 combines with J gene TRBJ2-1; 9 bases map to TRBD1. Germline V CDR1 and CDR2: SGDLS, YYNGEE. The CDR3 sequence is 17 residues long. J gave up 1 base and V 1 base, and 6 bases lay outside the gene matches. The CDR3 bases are TGTGCCAGCAGCGTAAACCCGGGACAGGGTTCCTACAATGAGCAGTTCTTC. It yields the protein CASSVNPGQGSYNEQFF. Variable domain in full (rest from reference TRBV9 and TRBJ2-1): DSGVTQTPKHLITATGQRVTLRCSPRSGDLSVYWYQQSLDQGLQFLIQYYNGEERAKGNILERFSAQQFPDLHSELNLSSLELGDSALYFCASSVNPGQGSYNEQFFGPGTRLTVL.

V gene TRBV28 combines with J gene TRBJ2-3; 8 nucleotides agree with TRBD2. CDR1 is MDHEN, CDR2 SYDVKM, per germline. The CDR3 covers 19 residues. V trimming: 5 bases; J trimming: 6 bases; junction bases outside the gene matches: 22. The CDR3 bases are TGTGCCAGCAGTCTACCCGCTACTGTAGCGGGGATACCAGGGGATACGCAGTATTTT. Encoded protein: CASSLPATVAGIPGDTQYF.

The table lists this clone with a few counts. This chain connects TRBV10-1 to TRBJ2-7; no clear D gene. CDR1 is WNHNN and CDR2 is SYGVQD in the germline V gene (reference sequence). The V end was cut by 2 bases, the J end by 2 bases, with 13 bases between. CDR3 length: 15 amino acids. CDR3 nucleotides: TGCGCCAGCAGTGAGGGGCAACAACCTCCCTACGAGCAGTACTTC. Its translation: CASSEGQQPPYEQYF.

The CDR3 loop is CASSVDKNTEAFF. The DNA of the CDR3 is TGCGCCAGCAGCGTTGACAAGAACACTGAAGCTTTCTTT. This chain links TRBV5-1 with TRBJ1-1, with D unclear. CDR1 is SGHRS and CDR2 is YFSETQ in the germline V gene. This CDR3 region has 13 residues. Trimming left V 4 bases short and J 1 base short, with 8 bases between.

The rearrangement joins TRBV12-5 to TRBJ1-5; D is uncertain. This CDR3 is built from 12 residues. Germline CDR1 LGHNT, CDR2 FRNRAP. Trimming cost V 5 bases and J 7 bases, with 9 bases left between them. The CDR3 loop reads CASGNEVQPQHF. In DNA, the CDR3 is TGTGCTAGTGGTAACGAGGTCCAGCCCCAGCATTTT.

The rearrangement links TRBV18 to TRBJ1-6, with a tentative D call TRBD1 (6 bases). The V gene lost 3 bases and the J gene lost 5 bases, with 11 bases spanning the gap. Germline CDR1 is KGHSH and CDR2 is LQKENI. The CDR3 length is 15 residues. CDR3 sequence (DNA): TGTGCCAGCTCACCTAGGACAGACAATAATTCACCCCTCCACTTT. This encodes CASSPRTDNNSPLHF.

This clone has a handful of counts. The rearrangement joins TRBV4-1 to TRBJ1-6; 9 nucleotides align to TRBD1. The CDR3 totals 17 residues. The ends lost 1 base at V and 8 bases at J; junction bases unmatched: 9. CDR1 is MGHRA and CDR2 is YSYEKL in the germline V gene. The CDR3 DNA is TGCGCCAGCAGCCAAGTCCCCTACAGGGGGCTGGATTCACCCCTCCACTTT. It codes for CASSQVPYRGLDSPLHF.

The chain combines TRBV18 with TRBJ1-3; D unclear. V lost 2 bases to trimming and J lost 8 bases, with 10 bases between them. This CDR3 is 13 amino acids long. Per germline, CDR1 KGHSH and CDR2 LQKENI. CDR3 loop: CASSPMVADTIYF. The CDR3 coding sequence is TGTGCCAGCTCACCAATGGTTGCGGACACCATATATTTT.

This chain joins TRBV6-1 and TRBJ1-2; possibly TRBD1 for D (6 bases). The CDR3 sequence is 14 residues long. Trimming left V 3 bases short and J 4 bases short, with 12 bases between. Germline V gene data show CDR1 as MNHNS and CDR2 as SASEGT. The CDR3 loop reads CASSDPRDIYGYTF. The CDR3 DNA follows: TGTGCCAGCAGTGATCCCCGGGACATCTATGGCTACACCTTC.

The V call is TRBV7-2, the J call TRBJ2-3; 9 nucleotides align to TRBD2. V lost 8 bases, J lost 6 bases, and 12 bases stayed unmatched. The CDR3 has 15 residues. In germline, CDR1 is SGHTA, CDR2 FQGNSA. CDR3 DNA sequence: TGTGCCAGCGGGCTTCGCGGGGGGGGCCGGGATACGCAGTATTTT. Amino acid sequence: CASGLRGGGRDTQYF. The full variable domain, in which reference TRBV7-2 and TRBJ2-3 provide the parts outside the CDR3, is GAGVSQSPSNKVTEKGKDVELRCDPISGHTALYWYRQSLGQGLEFLIYFQGNSAPDKSGLPSDRFSAERTGGSVSTLTIQRTQQEDSAVYLCASGLRGGGRDTQYFGPGTRLTVL.

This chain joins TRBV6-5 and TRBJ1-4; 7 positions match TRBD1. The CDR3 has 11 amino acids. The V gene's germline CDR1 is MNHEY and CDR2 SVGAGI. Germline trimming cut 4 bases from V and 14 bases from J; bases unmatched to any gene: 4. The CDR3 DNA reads TGTGCCAGCAGTTCAGGGGGAAGGCTGTTTTTT. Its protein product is CASSSGGRLFF.